This TCR beta chain stems from a study of T cells in Graves' hyperthyroidism and ophthalmopathy. Newly diagnosed patients aged 18 to 65 had hyperthyroidism of under 2 months' duration. Lactation, pregnancy, other autoimmune disease or uncontrolled infection excluded patients. PBMCs were collected from an approximately 9.2 ml volume of fresh peripheral blood. This clonotype was picked up a small number of times. Its target is unknown. TCR beta CDR3 regions were amplified from RNA transcripts. A set of HTBI primers served as the primers for a first-round RT-PCR of the TCR CDR3. TCRdb fed the multiplex PCR reads into MiXCR, producing one record per CDR3 protein. The table lists 250,000 or so distinct CDR3 sequences, roughly 15% of them singletons. Looked up from germline, CDR1 is KGHDR and CDR2 is SFDVKD. This CDR3 region has 16 residues. The V end was cut by 3 bases, the J end by 2 bases, with 14 bases between.

Study-wide points: Model predictions of ophthalmopathy came a median approximately 6.8 months before onset.

The genes are TRBV24-1 and TRBJ2-3; D is possibly TRBD2 (6 bases). This TCR came from a woman between 45 and 65 years old with Graves' hyperthyroidism that later progressed to Graves' ophthalmopathy. The source material was blood. CDR3 sequence reads: CATSDGVSGDTDTQYF. The CDR3 DNA is TGTGCCACCAGTGATGGGGTTAGCGGCGACACAGATACGCAGTATTTT.